This TCR beta chain was captured in a study of blood T cell repertoires in COVID-19. Study-wide context: From the United States, Italy and Spain came samples of acute and convalescent COVID-19. PBMCs, B-cell-depleted T cells, or T cells were the source of the cDNA or gDNA that made up the material.

The method was immunoSEQ multiplex PCR; TCRdb's version includes in-frame clones alone and lacks a portion of them. The sample consists of about 98,000 clones, around 90% of them appearing once. This clone was picked up a small number of times. The CDR3 extends over 13 amino acids. V was shortened by 7 bases and J by 7 bases, with 13 bases between the two germline ends. CDR1 and CDR2 (germline): SNHLY, FYNNEI. The chain uses TRBV2 and TRBJ2-2; D might be TRBD2 (7 bases). The sample taken for sequencing was peripheral blood. The clonotype comes from a man between 65 and 80 years old with acute or convalescent COVID-19. The CDR3, as DNA: TGTGCCAGCACCGGGGGGCCTAGCGGGGAGCTGTTTTTT. Protein: CASTGGPSGELFF.